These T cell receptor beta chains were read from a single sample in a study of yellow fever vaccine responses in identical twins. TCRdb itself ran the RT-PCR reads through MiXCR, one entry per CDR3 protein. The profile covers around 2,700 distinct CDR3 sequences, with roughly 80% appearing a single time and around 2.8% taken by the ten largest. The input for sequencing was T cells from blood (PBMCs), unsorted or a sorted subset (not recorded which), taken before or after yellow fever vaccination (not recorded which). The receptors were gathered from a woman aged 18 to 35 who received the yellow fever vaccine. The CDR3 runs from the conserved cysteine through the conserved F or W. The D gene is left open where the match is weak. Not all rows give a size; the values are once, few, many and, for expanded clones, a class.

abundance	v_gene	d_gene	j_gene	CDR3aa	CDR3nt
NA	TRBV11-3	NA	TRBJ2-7	CASSLEVERAYEQYF	TGTGCCAGCAGCTTAGAGGTAGAACGGGCCTACGAGCAGTACTTC
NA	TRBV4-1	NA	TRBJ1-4	CASSQVGGGNEKLFF	TGCGCCAGCAGCCAAGTGGGGGGTGGGAATGAAAAACTGTTTTTT
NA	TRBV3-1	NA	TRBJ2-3	CASSQDGSGDTQYF	TGTGCCAGCAGCCAAGACGGTTCCGGAGATACGCAGTATTTT
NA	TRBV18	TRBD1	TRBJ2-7	CASSASGQSSLEQYF	TGTGCCAGCTCAGCCTCGGGACAGAGTTCTCTCGAGCAGTACTTC
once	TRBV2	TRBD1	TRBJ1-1	CASSAEMGQPNTEAFF	TGTGCCAGCAGTGCTGAAATGGGACAGCCGAACACTGAAGCTTTCTTT
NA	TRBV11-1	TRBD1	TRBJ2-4	CASSAGTGVVNIQYF	TGTGCCAGCAGCGCCGGGACAGGGGTGGTGAACATTCAGTACTTC
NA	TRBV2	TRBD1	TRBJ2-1	CASSDAGQGPLGYNEQFF	TGTGCCAGCAGTGATGCTGGACAGGGTCCCCTTGGGTACAATGAGCAGTTCTTC
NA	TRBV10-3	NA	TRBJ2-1	CAISVNGNEQFF	TGTGCCATCAGTGTTAACGGCAATGAGCAGTTCTTC
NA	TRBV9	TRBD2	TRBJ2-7	CASSVTREGAYEQYF	TGTGCCAGCAGCGTAACACGGGAGGGAGCCTACGAGCAGTACTTC
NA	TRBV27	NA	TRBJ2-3	CASSFGSGVRTDTQYF	TGTGCCAGCAGTTTCGGGTCGGGAGTTCGCACAGATACGCAGTATTTT
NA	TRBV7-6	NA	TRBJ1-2	CASSLEEGNYGYTF	TGTGCCAGCAGCTTAGAAGAGGGTAACTATGGCTACACCTTC
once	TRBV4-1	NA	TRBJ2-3	CASSRSPSTTSTDTQYF	TGCGCCAGCAGCCGATCCCCCAGTACCACTAGCACAGATACGCAGTATTTT
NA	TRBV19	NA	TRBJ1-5	CASSIPRTESSNQPQHF	TGTGCCAGTAGTATTCCCCGGACAGAATCTAGCAATCAGCCCCAGCATTTT
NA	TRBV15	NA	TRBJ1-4	CATSRDLEGSLNEKLFF	TGTGCCACCAGCAGAGATTTAGAGGGCTCGCTAAATGAAAAACTGTTTTTT
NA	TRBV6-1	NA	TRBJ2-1	CASSRENEQFF	TGTGCCAGCAGTAGAGAAAATGAGCAGTTCTTC
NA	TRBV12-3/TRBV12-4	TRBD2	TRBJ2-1	CASSTTSGLYNEQFF	TGTGCCAGCAGTACAACTAGCGGTTTATACAATGAGCAGTTCTTC
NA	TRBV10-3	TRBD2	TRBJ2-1	CAISERTSGRSYNEQFF	TGTGCCATCAGTGAGAGGACTAGCGGGAGATCCTACAATGAGCAGTTCTTC
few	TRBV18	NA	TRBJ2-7	CASSPSPAFYEQYF	TGTGCCAGCTCACCTTCCCCAGCCTTCTACGAGCAGTACTTC
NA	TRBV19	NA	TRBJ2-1	CASSMRGLRYNEQFF	TGTGCCAGTAGTATGCGGGGGCTACGGTACAATGAGCAGTTCTTC
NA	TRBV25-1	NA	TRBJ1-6	CASSELRNNSPLHF	TGTGCCAGCAGTGAACTCCGTAATAATTCACCCCTCCACTTT
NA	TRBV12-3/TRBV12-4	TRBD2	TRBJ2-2	CASSFGGSGTGELFF	TGTGCCAGCAGTTTTGGCGGGAGCGGCACCGGGGAGCTGTTTTTT
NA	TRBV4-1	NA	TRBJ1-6	CASSQDPAATNSPLHF	TGCGCCAGCAGCCAAGATCCGGCAGCAACCAATTCACCCCTCCACTTT
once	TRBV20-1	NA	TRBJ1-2	CSATQSTLYGYTF	TGCAGTGCTACACAATCGACCCTCTATGGCTACACCTTC
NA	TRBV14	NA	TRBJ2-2	CASSQVRGGELFF	TGTGCCAGCAGCCAAGTGCGTGGCGGGGAGCTGTTTTTT
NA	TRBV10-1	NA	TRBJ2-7	CASAPYEQYF	TGCGCCAGTGCCCCCTACGAGCAGTACTTC
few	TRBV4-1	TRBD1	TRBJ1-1	CASSRLQGVVDTEAFF	TGCGCCAGCAGCCGGTTACAGGGGGTAGTTGACACTGAAGCTTTCTTT
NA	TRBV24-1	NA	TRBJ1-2	CATSESGGDGYTF	TGTGCCACCAGTGAGTCCGGGGGCGATGGCTACACCTTC
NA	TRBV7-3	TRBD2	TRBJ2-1	CASSFQAGISYNEQFF	TGTGCCAGCAGCTTCCAAGCGGGGATCTCCTACAATGAGCAGTTCTTC
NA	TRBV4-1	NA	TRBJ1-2	CASSQGSGYGYTF	TGCGCCAGCAGCCAGGGGTCAGGCTATGGCTACACCTTC
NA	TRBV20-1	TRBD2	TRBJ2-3	CSARALAGEDTQYF	TGCAGTGCTAGAGCCCTAGCGGGAGAGGATACGCAGTATTTT
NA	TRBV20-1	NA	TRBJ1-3	CSATQETVDF	TGCAGTGCTACCCAAGAAACCGTGGATTTT
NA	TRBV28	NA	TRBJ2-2	CASSLLTTRTGELFF	TGTGCCAGCAGTTTATTGACTACACGGACCGGGGAGCTGTTTTTT
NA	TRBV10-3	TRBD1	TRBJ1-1	CAISEARQGGNTEAFF	TGTGCCATCAGTGAGGCGCGACAGGGGGGGAACACTGAAGCTTTCTTT
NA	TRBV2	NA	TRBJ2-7	CASTQADSYEQYF	TGTGCCAGCACGCAGGCCGACTCCTACGAGCAGTACTTC
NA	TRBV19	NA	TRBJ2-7	CASRRRASVLSEQYF	TGTGCCAGTAGACGGCGGGCTAGCGTTCTCTCCGAGCAGTACTTC
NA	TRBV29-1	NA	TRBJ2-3	CSVPGADTQYF	TGCAGCGTTCCCGGGGCAGATACGCAGTATTTT
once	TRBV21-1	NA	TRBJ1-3	CASSFRQDRNTIYF	TGTGCCAGCAGCTTCCGACAGGACCGAAACACCATATATTTT
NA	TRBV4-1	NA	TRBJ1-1	CASSQGAAMNTEAFF	TGCGCCAGCAGCCAGGGGGCGGCTATGAACACTGAAGCTTTCTTT
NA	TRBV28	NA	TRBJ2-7	CASSLADPGSYEQYF	TGTGCCAGCAGTTTGGCGGACCCGGGGTCCTACGAGCAGTACTTC
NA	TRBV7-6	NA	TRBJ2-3	CASSLADTQYF	TGTGCCAGCAGCTTAGCTGATACGCAGTATTTT
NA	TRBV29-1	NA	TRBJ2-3	CSVVAGGTDTQYF	TGCAGCGTTGTTGCAGGGGGCACAGATACGCAGTATTTT
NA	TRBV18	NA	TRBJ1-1	CASSPYVSNTEAFF	TGTGCCAGCTCACCTTACGTATCGAACACTGAAGCTTTCTTT